The 30 T cell receptor beta chains presented below share a single source sample, sequenced in a study of blood T cells in healthy people across ages. Through a sample-barcoded 5' primer and a J-beta primer mix, a second PCR was run for about 7 to 12 cycles. Each CDR3 protein gets one entry after TCRdb re-called the 5' RACE reads with MiXCR. The table lists about 1.5 million distinct CDR3 sequences, roughly 43% of them singletons, with around 4% in the top ten. The sample comprised blood. The receptor source for this set is a woman aged 18-29 years in good health.

The rearrangement links TRBV5-1 to TRBJ2-1; the D gene could be TRBD1 or TRBD2 (5 bases each). V lost 4 bases, J lost 9 bases, and 20 bases lay in between. CDR3 length: 15 amino acids. The germline V gene encodes CDR1 SGHRS and CDR2 YFSETQ. CDR3 DNA: TGCGCCAGCAGCCCCCAAGCGGTAGGGGTTGGTGAGCAGTTCTTC. It translates to CASSPQAVGVGEQFF. The whole variable domain, filled in from reference TRBV5-1 and TRBJ2-1, reads KAGVTQTPRYLIKTRGQQVTLSCSPISGHRSVSWYQQTPGQGLQFLFEYFSETQRNKGNFPGRFSGRQFSNSRSEMNVSTLELGDSALYLCASSPQAVGVGEQFFGPGTRLTVL.

This chain joins TRBV20-1 and TRBJ1-1, with 7 bases that match TRBD1. Germline loops: CDR1 DFQATT, CDR2 SNEGSKA (reference sequence). The junction had 5 bases not matched to a gene; V was cut back by 4 bases and J by 0 bases. CDR3 length equals 14 residues. CDR3 DNA sequence: TGCAGTGCTAACCGACAGGGCATGAACACTGAAGCTTTCTTT. This codes for CSANRQGMNTEAFF.

Worth noting for this clonotype: Sequence at one end of the junction differs from germline and may be a read error. The CDR3 is CASSQDWRSPPHF. CDR3 in DNA: TGCGCCAGCAGCCAAGACTGGAGATCACCCCCCCACTTT. The chain carries TRBV4-3 and TRBJ1-6; no clear D gene. The germline V gene has CDR1 LGHNA and CDR2 YSLEER. The CDR3 totals 13 residues.

The genes are TRBV12-3 or TRBV12-4 and TRBJ2-3; D possibly corresponds to TRBD2 (5 bases). There are 14 residues in the CDR3. V was clipped by 7 bases and J by 0 bases, with 11 bases between them. The CDR3 region is CASTDSRSTDTQYF. The CDR3 region has the DNA TGTGCCAGCACGGACTCCCGAAGCACAGATACGCAGTATTTT.

This chain joins TRBV4-1 and TRBJ2-7; TRBD2 aligns across 12 bases. CDR1 is MGHRA and CDR2 is YSYEKL in the germline V gene. This CDR3 contains 18 residues. The junction had 11 bases not matched to a gene; V was cut back by 2 bases and J by 3 bases. The CDR3 DNA is TGCGCCAGCAGCCAATTCTACCTAACGGGACTAGCGGGCTACGAGCAGTACTTC. Translation: CASSQFYLTGLAGYEQYF.

The chain links TRBV4-3 to TRBJ2-1, with 8 positions matching TRBD2. CDR1 LGHNA and CDR2 YSLEER come from the germline V gene. There are 14 residues in the CDR3. V shed 0 bases, J shed 9 bases, and the junction held 4 bases outside the gene matches. The CDR3 nucleotides read TGCGCCAGCAGCCAAGATGCGGGAGGATTTGAGCAGTTCTTC. Protein product: CASSQDAGGFEQFF.

The V gene is TRBV29-1, the J gene TRBJ2-1; 10 bases are shared with TRBD1. This CDR3 contains 19 residues. Germline V gene data show CDR1 as SQVTM and CDR2 as ANQGSEA. The trim removed 2 bases at V and 2 bases at J, leaving 15 bases unmatched. CDR3 bases: TGCAGCGTTGAACTAAGGAGTAAAAGGACAGGGGGGACCTACAATGAGCAGTTCTTC. Its protein product is CSVELRSKRTGGTYNEQFF.

V gene TRBV4-1 combines with J gene TRBJ2-1; TRBD1 aligns across 8 bases. The CDR3 spans 16 residues. With 1 base clipped from V and 1 base from J, the junction kept 3 bases outside the gene matches. Germline V gene data show CDR1 as MGHRA and CDR2 as YSYEKL. The CDR3 is CASSQGGTGSYNEQFF. CDR3 DNA: TGCGCCAGCAGCCAAGGCGGGACAGGATCCTACAATGAGCAGTTCTTC.

This clonotype has more than one count but fewer than ten. The J gene is TRBJ2-7, the V gene TRBV6-6; either TRBD1 or TRBD2 may supply D (5 bases each). The V gene lost 10 bases and the J gene lost 4 bases, with 17 bases spanning the gap. The CDR3 is made up of 13 amino acids. CDR1 is MNHNY and CDR2 is SVGAGI in the germline V gene (reference sequence). In nucleotides, the CDR3 is TGTGCCACCGGGACGCCACCCGTATACGAGCAGTACTTC. It encodes CATGTPPVYEQYF.

This clonotype was counted only a few times. V gene TRBV29-1 combines with J gene TRBJ2-1; 8 bases fit TRBD2. TRBJ2-7 matches the DNA end more closely, so the J call is doubtful. Germline CDR1 and CDR2: SQVTM and ANQGSEA. The CDR3 covers 17 residues. The CDR3 nucleotides are TGCAGCGTTGAAGACGGGACGGGGGGGCTATCCTACAATGAGCAGTACTTC. The encoded protein is CSVEDGTGGLSYNEQYF.

The chain links TRBV29-1 to TRBJ2-1; 8 bases align to TRBD1. This CDR3 contains 16 residues. Germline values: CDR1 SQVTM, CDR2 ANQGSEA. Trimming cost V 6 bases and J 0 bases; bases outside gene matches: 10. In DNA, the CDR3 is TGCAGCGTCCCTCTCGGACAGGGCTCCTCCTACAATGAGCAGTTCTTC. It encodes CSVPLGQGSSYNEQFF.

In this sample, this clonotype turned up a few times. J is TRBJ2-4 and V is TRBV2; tentative D call: TRBD2 (5 bases). Trimming cost V 3 bases and J 3 bases, with 12 bases left between them. The CDR3 is 15 residues long. The germline V gene has CDR1 SNHLY and CDR2 FYNNEI. CDR3 sequence reads: CASSDRGFGKNIQYF. The CDR3 region has the DNA TGTGCCAGCAGTGATCGGGGTTTCGGCAAAAACATTCAGTACTTC. Complete variable domain (other parts from reference TRBV2 and TRBJ2-4): EPEVTQTPSHQVTQMGQEVILRCVPISNHLYFYWYRQILGQKVEFLVSFYNNEISEKSEIFDDQFSVERPDGSNFTLKIRSTKLEDSAMYFCASSDRGFGKNIQYFGAGTRLSVL.

This clonotype was detected a few times. The chain recombines TRBV20-1 with TRBJ1-4, with D possibly being TRBD1 (5 bases). This CDR3 has 15 residues. With 0 bases removed from V and 5 bases from J, the gap between germline ends came to 13 bases. The germline V gene encodes CDR1 DFQATT and CDR2 SNEGSKA (reference sequence). Here the CDR3 DNA reads TGCAGTGCTAGAGACCCCCGGGACGGAAATGAAAAACTGTTTTTT. Its translation is CSARDPRDGNEKLFF.

This clonotype was seen a handful of times. The gene calls are TRBV29-1 and TRBJ1-2; D is unclear. Germline V gene lookup returns CDR1 SQVTM and CDR2 ANQGSEA. This CDR3 spans 12 amino acids. V was trimmed by 2 bases and J by 4 bases, leaving 8 bases between them. The CDR3 DNA sequence: TGCAGCGTTGAAAAGAGCCGCTATGGCTACACCTTC. Protein sequence: CSVEKSRYGYTF.

The chain uses TRBV4-3 and TRBJ1-6, with TRBD1 matching 7 bases. J gave up 7 bases and V 0 bases, and 6 bases lay outside the gene matches. The germline V gene has CDR1 LGHNA and CDR2 YSLEER. This CDR3 comprises 16 residues. CDR3 sequence reads: CASSQDSQGRNSPLHF. The CDR3 coding sequence is TGCGCCAGCAGCCAAGACTCACAGGGGAGGAATTCACCCCTCCACTTT.

Only a few counts were recorded for this clonotype. The rearrangement links TRBV7-2 to TRBJ2-1; 8 nucleotides align to TRBD2. The CDR3 runs to 16 residues. Looked up from germline, CDR1 is SGHTA and CDR2 is FQGNSA. The J segment lost 5 bases and the V segment lost 5 bases, leaving 11 bases of the junction unmatched. The CDR3 loop reads CASSPRGLGIDNEQFF. As DNA, the CDR3 is TGTGCCAGCAGCCCAAGGGGACTAGGCATAGACAATGAGCAGTTCTTC.

The V call is TRBV4-1, the J call TRBJ2-1, with D possibly TRBD1 on 6 matching bases. Trimming left V 2 bases short and J 7 bases short, with 9 bases between. The CDR3 covers 13 residues. Germline CDR1 MGHRA, CDR2 YSYEKL. CDR3 loop: CASSQNRANEQFF. The CDR3 region has the DNA TGCGCCAGCAGCCAAAACAGGGCAAATGAGCAGTTCTTC.

This chain joins TRBV4-3 and TRBJ2-3; tentatively, D is TRBD1 or TRBD2 (5 bases each). The CDR3 runs 14 residues. CDR1 and CDR2 from the germline V gene are LGHNA and YSLEER. V was pared by 9 bases and J by 4 bases, with 17 bases between. CDR3 DNA sequence: TGCGCCAGACGCGGGCTCCCGGGACCAGATACGCAGTATTTT. It yields the protein CARRGLPGPDTQYF.

V gene TRBV7-3 combines with J gene TRBJ2-4; D gene ambiguous. The J call may be in error: the DNA end matches TRBJ2-7 better. In germline, CDR1 is SGHTA, CDR2 FQGTGA. The length of the CDR3 is 12 residues. CDR3: CASSFIGDEQYF. The DNA of the CDR3 is TGTGCCAGCAGCTTCATAGGTGACGAGCAGTACTTC.

This clonotype was seen only a few times. CDR3 DNA: TGCAGTGCTAGAGGGTTTCTCTATGACAGGGGTGGGACAGATACGCAGTATTTT. This sequence encodes CSARGFLYDRGGTDTQYF. The rearrangement uses TRBV20-1 and TRBJ2-3; 8 bases fit TRBD1. V lost 1 base and J lost 3; bases outside the gene matches: 15. Germline-derived CDR1 and CDR2 are DFQATT and SNEGSKA (reference sequence). CDR3 length equals 18 residues.

Here the CDR3 DNA reads TGTGCCAGCAGTTTAGACACTATTAGCAATCAGCCCCAGCATTTT. This sequence encodes CASSLDTISNQPQHF. The gene calls are TRBV12-3 or TRBV12-4 and TRBJ1-5; no firm D call. The ends were cut back, 1 base at V and 0 bases at J, with 7 bases in the middle. The CDR3 loop spans 15 amino acids.

The V call is TRBV6-5, the J call TRBJ2-3; possible D gene TRBD1, 5 bases. V was clipped by 4 bases and J by 2 bases, with 13 bases between them. CDR3 length: 15 amino acids. CDR1 is MNHEY and CDR2 is SVGAGI in the germline V gene. CDR3 DNA sequence: TGTGCCAGCAGTTCCAACAGGCCAAACACAGATACGCAGTATTTT. This gives the protein CASSSNRPNTDTQYF.

This clonotype was seen a handful of times. The chain carries TRBV7-2 and TRBJ2-7, with D perhaps matching TRBD1 or TRBD2 (6 bases each). CDR3 length equals 15 residues. The germline V gene has CDR1 SGHTA and CDR2 FQGNSA. The V and J ends lost 1 base and 3 bases respectively, with 13 bases between them. The CDR3 protein is CASSLVGGGNYEQYF. The CDR3, as DNA: TGTGCCAGCAGCTTAGTGGGGGGCGGAAACTACGAGCAGTACTTC.

The chain couples TRBV20-1 to TRBJ1-2; tentatively, D is TRBD1 (5 bases). V lost 0 bases, J lost 3 bases, and 14 bases lay in between. CDR1 and CDR2 from the germline V gene are DFQATT and SNEGSKA (reference sequence). The CDR3 sequence is 15 residues long. In DNA, the CDR3 is TGCAGTGCTAGAGATCGAGCCGGGGGGGACTATGGCTACACCTTC. Protein sequence: CSARDRAGGDYGYTF.

This clonotype showed up just a few times. V is TRBV4-2 and J is TRBJ2-7; 11 nucleotides line up with TRBD2. With 2 bases clipped from V and 2 bases from J, the junction kept 2 bases outside the gene matches. Germline CDR1 is LGHNA and CDR2 is YNFKEQ. The CDR3 length is 15 residues. In DNA, the CDR3 is TGTGCCAGCAGCCAACGACTAGCGGGGACCTACGAGCAGTACTTC. This encodes CASSQRLAGTYEQYF.

The chain uses TRBV13 and TRBJ1-2; 7 bases map to TRBD1. V lost 3 bases and J lost 0; bases outside the gene matches: 7. The germline gives CDR1 PRHDT, CDR2 FYEKMQ (reference sequence). This CDR3 is built from 16 residues. CDR3 DNA sequence: TGTGCCAGCAGCTTCACAGGGGACCCTTCTAACTATGGCTACACCTTC. Protein product: CASSFTGDPSNYGYTF.

The CDR3 loop is CASNPRNALGTQYF. DNA of the CDR3: TGTGCCAGCAACCCACGAAACGCCCTCGGTACGCAGTATTTT. This chain uses TRBV7-2 with TRBJ2-3; D is uncertain. The V gene lost 7 bases and the J gene lost 8 bases, with 19 bases spanning the gap. The germline gives CDR1 SGHTA, CDR2 FQGNSA. This CDR3 region has 14 residues.

The V and J genes are TRBV6-2 or TRBV6-3 and TRBJ2-1, with 8 bases lining up with TRBD2. Germline values: CDR1 MNHEY, CDR2 SVGEGT. V was pared by 2 bases and J by 3 bases, with 6 bases of the junction left unmatched. This CDR3 is 16 amino acids long. For the CDR3, the DNA is TGTGCCAGCAGTTACCCTCGCGGGAGGCTCTACAATGAGCAGTTCTTC. Translated, it gives CASSYPRGRLYNEQFF.

V and J are TRBV7-2 and TRBJ2-1; 12 bases are shared with TRBD2. Germline V gene sequence: CDR1 SGHTA, CDR2 FQGNSA. The V gene end was trimmed by 3 bases and the J gene end by 10 bases; junction bases not matched to a gene: 13. CDR3 length: 17 residues. This CDR3 reads CASSFPSGGVPRNEQFF. CDR3 nucleotides: TGTGCCAGCAGCTTTCCTAGCGGGGGGGTACCCAGGAACGAGCAGTTCTTC.

The count of this clonotype is one. The J gene is TRBJ2-6, the V gene TRBV5-1; no clear D. Germline assignment: CDR1 SGHRS and CDR2 YFSETQ. V lost 4 bases and J lost 2, with 10 bases in between. CDR3 size: 15 residues. The CDR3 region has the DNA TGCGCCAGCAGCCCGATGGCTACTGGGGCCAACGTCCTGACTTTC. This sequence encodes CASSPMATGANVLTF.